One T cell receptor beta chain is described in this entry. V dropped 4 bases and J dropped 10 bases, with 11 bases sitting between them. Germline V gene data show CDR1 as ENHRY and CDR2 as SYGVKD. This CDR3 has 12 amino acids. Participants comprised healthy donors of bone marrow. This entry belongs to a study of cytomegalovirus exposure and HLA in healthy donors. PCR used 60 Vbeta primers and 13 Jbeta primers. The repertoire was sequenced with immunoSEQ multiplex PCR; TCRdb's copy has only in-frame clones and lacks some. The data contain about 150,000 clones, roughly three quarters of them singletons. This chain uses TRBV10-3 with TRBJ2-1, with D perhaps TRBD1 (5 bases). This receptor was taken from a woman aged 40 to 55 in good health and CMV-seronegative. Sequencing used PBMCs. The CDR3 coding sequence is TGTGCCATCAGTGCCCAGGACACAGAGCAGTTCTTC. Protein sequence: CAISAQDTEQFF.